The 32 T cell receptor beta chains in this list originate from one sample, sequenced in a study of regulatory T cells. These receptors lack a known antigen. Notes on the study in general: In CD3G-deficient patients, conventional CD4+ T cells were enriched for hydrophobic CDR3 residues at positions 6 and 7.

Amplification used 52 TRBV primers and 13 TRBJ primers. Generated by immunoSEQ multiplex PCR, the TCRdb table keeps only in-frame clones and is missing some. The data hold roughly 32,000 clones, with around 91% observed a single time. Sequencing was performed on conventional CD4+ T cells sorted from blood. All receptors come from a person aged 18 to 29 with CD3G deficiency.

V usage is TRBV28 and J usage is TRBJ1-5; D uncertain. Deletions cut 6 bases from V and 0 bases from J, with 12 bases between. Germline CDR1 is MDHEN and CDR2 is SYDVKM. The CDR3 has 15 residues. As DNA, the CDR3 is TGTGCCAGCAGCCGAAGGACCTATAGCAATCAGCCCCAGCATTTT. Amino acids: CASSRRTYSNQPQHF.

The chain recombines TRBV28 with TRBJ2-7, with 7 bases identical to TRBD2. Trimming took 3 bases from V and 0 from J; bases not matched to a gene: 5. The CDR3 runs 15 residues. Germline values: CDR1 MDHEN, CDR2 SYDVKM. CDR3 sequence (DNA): TGTGCCAGCAGTTTGGGGGGGGTAAGCTCCTACGAGCAGTACTTC. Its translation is CASSLGGVSSYEQYF.

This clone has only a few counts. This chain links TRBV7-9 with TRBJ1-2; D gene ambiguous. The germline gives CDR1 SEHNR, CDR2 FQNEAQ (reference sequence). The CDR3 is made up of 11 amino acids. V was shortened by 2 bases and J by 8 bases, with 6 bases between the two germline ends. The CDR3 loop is CASSLKSGYTF. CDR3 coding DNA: TGTGCCAGCAGCTTAAAGTCGGGCTACACCTTC.

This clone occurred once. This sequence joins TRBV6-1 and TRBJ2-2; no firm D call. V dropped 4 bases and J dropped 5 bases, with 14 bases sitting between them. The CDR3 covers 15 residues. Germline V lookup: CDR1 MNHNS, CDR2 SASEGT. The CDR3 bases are TGTGCCAGCAGTGGAAGGACCCTCCTGACCGGGGAGCTGTTTTTT. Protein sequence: CASSGRTLLTGELFF.

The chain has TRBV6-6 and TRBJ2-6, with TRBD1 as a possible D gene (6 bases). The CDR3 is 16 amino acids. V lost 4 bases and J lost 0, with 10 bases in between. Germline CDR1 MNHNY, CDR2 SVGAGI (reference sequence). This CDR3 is CASSSQGASGANVLTF. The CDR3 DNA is TGTGCCAGCAGTTCACAGGGCGCCTCTGGGGCCAACGTCCTGACTTTC.

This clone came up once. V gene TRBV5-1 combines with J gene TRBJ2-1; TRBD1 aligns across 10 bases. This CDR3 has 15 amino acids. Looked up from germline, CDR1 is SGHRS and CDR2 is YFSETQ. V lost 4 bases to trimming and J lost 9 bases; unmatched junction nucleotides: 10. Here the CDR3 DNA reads TGCGCCAGCAGCCGCGGGACAGGGGTTCGGGTTGAGCAGTTCTTC. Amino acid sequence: CASSRGTGVRVEQFF. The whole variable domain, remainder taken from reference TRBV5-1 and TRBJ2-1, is KAGVTQTPRYLIKTRGQQVTLSCSPISGHRSVSWYQQTPGQGLQFLFEYFSETQRNKGNFPGRFSGRQFSNSRSEMNVSTLELGDSALYLCASSRGTGVRVEQFFGPGTRLTVL.

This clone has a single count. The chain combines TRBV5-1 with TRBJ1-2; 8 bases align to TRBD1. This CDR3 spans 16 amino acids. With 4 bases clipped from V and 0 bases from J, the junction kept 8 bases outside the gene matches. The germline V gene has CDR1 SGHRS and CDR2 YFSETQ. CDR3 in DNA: TGCGCCAGCAGCCTCGGGACAGGAGGACCTAACTATGGCTACACCTTC. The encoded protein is CASSLGTGGPNYGYTF.

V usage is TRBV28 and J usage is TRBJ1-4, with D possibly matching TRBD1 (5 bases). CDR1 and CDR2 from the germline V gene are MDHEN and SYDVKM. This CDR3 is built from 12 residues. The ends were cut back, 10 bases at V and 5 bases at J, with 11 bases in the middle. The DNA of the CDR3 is TGTGCCACCTTCGGGGGAAATGAAAAACTGTTTTTT. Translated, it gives CATFGGNEKLFF. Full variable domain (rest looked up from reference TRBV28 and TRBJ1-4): DVKVTQSSRYLVKRTGEKVFLECVQDMDHENMFWYRQDPGLGLRLIYFSYDVKMKEKGDIPEGYSVSREKKERFSLILESASTNQTSMYLCATFGGNEKLFFGSGTQLSVL.

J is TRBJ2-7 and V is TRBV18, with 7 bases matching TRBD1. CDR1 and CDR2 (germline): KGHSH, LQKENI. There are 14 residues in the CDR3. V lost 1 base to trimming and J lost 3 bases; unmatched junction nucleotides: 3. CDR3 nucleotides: TGTGCCAGCTCACCACAACGGGACAGCTACGAGCAGTACTTC. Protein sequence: CASSPQRDSYEQYF.

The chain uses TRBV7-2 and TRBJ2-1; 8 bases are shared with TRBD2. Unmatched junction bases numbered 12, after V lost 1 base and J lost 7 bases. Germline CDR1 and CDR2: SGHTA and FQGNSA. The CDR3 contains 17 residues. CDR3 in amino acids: CASSLGFSGTNGNEQFF. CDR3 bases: TGTGCCAGCAGCTTAGGGTTTAGCGGGACCAATGGGAATGAGCAGTTCTTC. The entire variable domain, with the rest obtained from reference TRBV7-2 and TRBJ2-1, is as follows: GAGVSQSPSNKVTEKGKDVELRCDPISGHTALYWYRQSLGQGLEFLIYFQGNSAPDKSGLPSDRFSAERTGGSVSTLTIQRTQQEDSAVYLCASSLGFSGTNGNEQFFGPGTRLTVL.

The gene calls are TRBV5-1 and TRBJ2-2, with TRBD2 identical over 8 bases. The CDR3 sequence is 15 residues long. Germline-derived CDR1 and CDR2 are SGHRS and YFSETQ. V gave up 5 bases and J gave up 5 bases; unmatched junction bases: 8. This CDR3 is CASSAVAGKTGELFF. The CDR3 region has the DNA TGCGCCAGCAGTGCGGTAGCGGGAAAGACCGGGGAGCTGTTTTTT.

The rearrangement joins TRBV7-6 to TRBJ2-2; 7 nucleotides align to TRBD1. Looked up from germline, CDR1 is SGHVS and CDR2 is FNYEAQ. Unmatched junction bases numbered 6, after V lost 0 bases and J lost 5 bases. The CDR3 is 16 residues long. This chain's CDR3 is CASSLAAGGVTGELFF. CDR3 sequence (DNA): TGTGCCAGCAGCTTAGCGGCAGGGGGAGTTACCGGGGAGCTGTTTTTT.

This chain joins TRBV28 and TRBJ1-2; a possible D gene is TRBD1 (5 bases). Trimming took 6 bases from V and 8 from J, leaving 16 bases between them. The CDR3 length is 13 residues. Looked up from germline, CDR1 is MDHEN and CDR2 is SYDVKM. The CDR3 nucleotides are TGTGCCAGCAGGGACGCCGGGACCTGGGGCTACACCTTC. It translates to CASRDAGTWGYTF.

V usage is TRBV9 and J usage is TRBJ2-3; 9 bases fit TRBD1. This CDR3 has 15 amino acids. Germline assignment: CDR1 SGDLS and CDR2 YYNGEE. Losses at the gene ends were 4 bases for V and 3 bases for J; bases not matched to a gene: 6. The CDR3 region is CASSTGGSKTDTQYF. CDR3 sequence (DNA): TGTGCCAGCAGCACAGGGGGCTCGAAGACAGATACGCAGTATTTT.

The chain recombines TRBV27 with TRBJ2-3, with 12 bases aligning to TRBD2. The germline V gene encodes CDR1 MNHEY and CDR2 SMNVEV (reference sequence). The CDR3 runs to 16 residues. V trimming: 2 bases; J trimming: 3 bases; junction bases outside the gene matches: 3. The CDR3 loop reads CASSLLAGGLTDTQYF. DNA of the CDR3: TGTGCCAGCAGTTTACTAGCGGGGGGGCTGACAGATACGCAGTATTTT.

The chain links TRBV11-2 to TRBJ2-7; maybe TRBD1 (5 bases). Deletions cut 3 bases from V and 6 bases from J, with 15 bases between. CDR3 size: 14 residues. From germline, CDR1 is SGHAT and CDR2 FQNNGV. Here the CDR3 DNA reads TGTGCCAGCAGCTTTACAGGACCCTCGAGCGAGCAGTACTTC. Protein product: CASSFTGPSSEQYF.

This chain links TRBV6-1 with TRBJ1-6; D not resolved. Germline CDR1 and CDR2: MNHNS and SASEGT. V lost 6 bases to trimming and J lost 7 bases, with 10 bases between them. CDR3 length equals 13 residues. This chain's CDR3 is CASRRRTNSPLHF. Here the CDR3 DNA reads TGTGCCAGCAGACGGCGTACGAATTCACCCCTCCACTTT.

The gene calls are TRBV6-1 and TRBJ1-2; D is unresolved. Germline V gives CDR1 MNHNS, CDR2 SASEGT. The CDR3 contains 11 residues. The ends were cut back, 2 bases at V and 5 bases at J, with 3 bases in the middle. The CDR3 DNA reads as TGTGCCAGCAGTGAACGTTATGGCTACACCTTC. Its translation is CASSERYGYTF.

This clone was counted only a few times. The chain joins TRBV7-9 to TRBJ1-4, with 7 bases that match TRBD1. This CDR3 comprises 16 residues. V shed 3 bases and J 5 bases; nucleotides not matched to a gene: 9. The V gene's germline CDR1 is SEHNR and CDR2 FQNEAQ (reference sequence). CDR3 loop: CASSLGEGQRNEKLFF. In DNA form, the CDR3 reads TGTGCCAGCAGCTTGGGCGAGGGACAGCGGAATGAAAAACTGTTTTTT.

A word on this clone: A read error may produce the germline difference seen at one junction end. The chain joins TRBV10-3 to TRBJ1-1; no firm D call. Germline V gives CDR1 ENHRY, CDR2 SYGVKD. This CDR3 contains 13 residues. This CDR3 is CAIREFVNTEAFF. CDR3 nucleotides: TGTGCCATCAGAGAGTTCGTAAACACTGAAGCTTTCTTT.

The chain's CDR3 is CASSPRQGAAYGYTF. For the CDR3, the DNA is TGTGCCAGTAGTCCAAGACAGGGGGCGGCCTATGGCTACACCTTC. The V and J genes are TRBV19 and TRBJ1-2; 10 bases fit TRBD1. Trimming took 5 bases from V and 4 from J; bases not matched to a gene: 7. Germline V gene data show CDR1 as LNHDA and CDR2 as SQIVND (reference sequence). This CDR3 comprises 15 residues.

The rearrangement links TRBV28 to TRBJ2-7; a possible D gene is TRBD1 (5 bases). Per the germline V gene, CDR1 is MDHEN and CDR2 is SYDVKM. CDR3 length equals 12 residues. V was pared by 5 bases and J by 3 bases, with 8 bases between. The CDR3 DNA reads TGTGCCAGCAGTATTCAGGGCTACGAGCAGTACTTC. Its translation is CASSIQGYEQYF.

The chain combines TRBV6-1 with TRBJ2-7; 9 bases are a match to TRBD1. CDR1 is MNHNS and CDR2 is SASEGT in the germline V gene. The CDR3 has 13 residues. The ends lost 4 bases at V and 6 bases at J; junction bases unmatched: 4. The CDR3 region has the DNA TGTGCCAGCAGTGGGGGGACAGGGAGCGAGCAGTACTTC. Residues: CASSGGTGSEQYF.

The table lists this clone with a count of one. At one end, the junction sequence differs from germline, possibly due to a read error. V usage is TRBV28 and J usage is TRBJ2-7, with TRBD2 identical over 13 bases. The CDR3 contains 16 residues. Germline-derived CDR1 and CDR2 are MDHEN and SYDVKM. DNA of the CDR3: TGTGCCAGCAGTAGCACCCGACTTTGGACTAGCGGGAGAATACACTTC. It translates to CASSSTRLWTSGRIHF. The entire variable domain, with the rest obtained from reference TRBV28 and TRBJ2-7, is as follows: DVKVTQSSRYLVKRTGEKVFLECVQDMDHENMFWYRQDPGLGLRLIYFSYDVKMKEKGDIPEGYSVSREKKERFSLILESASTNQTSMYLCASSSTRLWTSGRIHFGPGTRLTVT.

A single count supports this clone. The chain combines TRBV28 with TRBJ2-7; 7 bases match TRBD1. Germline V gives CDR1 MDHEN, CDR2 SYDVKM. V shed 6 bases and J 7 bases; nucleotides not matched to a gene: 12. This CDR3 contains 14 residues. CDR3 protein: CASSRSLTGEEQYF. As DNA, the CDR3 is TGTGCCAGCAGCCGATCCCTAACAGGGGAGGAGCAGTACTTC. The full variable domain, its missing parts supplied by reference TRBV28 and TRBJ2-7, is DVKVTQSSRYLVKRTGEKVFLECVQDMDHENMFWYRQDPGLGLRLIYFSYDVKMKEKGDIPEGYSVSREKKERFSLILESASTNQTSMYLCASSRSLTGEEQYFGPGTRLTVT.

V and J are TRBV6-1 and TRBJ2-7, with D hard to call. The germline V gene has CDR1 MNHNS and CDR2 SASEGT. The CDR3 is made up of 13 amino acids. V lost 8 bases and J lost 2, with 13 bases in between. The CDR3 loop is CASSRSGAYEQYF. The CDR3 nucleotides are TGTGCCAGCTCCCGCAGTGGGGCCTACGAGCAGTACTTC.

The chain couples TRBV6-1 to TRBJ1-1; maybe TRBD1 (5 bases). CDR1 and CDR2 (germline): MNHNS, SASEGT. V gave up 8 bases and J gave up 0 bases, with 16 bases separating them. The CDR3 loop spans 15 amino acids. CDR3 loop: CASSRGSTMNTEAFF. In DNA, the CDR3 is TGTGCCAGCTCCCGGGGCAGTACTATGAACACTGAAGCTTTCTTT.

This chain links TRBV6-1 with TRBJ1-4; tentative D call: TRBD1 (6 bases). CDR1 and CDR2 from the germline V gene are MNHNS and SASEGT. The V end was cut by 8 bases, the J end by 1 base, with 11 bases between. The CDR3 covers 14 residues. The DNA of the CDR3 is TGTGCCAGCTCCGAGGGGGGAACTAATGAAAAACTGTTTTTT. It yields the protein CASSEGGTNEKLFF.

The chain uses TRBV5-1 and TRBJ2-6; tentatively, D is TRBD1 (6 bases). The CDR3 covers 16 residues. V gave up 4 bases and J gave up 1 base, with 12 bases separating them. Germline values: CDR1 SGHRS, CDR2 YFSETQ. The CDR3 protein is CASSPTGPSGANVLTF. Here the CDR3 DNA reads TGCGCCAGCAGCCCCACAGGGCCGTCTGGGGCCAACGTCCTGACTTTC. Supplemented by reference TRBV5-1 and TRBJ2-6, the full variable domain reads KAGVTQTPRYLIKTRGQQVTLSCSPISGHRSVSWYQQTPGQGLQFLFEYFSETQRNKGNFPGRFSGRQFSNSRSEMNVSTLELGDSALYLCASSPTGPSGANVLTFGAGSRLTVL.

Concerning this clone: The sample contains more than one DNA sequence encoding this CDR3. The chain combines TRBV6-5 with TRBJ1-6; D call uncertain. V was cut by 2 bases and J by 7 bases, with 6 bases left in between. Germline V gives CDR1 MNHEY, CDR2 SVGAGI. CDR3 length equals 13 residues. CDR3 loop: CASSYRGNSPLHF. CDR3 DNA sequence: TGTGCCAGCAGTTACCGGGGAAATTCACCCCTCCACTTT.

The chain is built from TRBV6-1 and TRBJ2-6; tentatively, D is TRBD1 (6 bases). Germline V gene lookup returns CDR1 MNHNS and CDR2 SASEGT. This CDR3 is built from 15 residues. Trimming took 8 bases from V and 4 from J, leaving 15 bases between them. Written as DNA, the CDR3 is TGTGCCAGCGCTACCAGGGGAAGAGGGGCCAACGTCCTGACTTTC. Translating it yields CASATRGRGANVLTF.

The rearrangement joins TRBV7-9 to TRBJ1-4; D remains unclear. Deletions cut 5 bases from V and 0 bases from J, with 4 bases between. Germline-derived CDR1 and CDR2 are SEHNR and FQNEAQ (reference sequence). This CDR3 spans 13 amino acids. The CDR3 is CASSLSTNEKLFF. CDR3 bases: TGTGCCAGCAGCCTATCAACTAATGAAAAACTGTTTTTT.